This T cell receptor beta chain was profiled in a study of CXCR3-negative and CXCR3-positive naive CD8 T cells. Per the germline V gene, CDR1 is SGHRS and CDR2 is YFSETQ. CDR3 length equals 16 residues. The authors made the TRB cDNA libraries by 5' RACE using UMI labels. TCRdb reprocessed the 5' RACE reads and reports one entry per CDR3 protein, with no DNA. The sample data list around 160,000 distinct CDR3 sequences. Overall study results and limits: The TRB CDR3s that CXCR3-positive naive cells carried were more hydrophobic than those of CXCR3-negative naive cells.

In regard to this clonotype: The antigen is undetermined.

The receptor was isolated from a human donor in good health. Some clones in this sample may be carry-over from other donors' samples. The chain has TRBV5-1 and TRBJ2-1. Sequenced: naive CXCR3+ CD8+ T cells from blood. Subset specified: CD45RO-CCR7+CD27+CD95- naive CD8+ T cells expressing CXCR3 (TNR3+). The CDR3 loop reads CASSFPDSYSYNEQFF. The entire variable domain, with the rest obtained from reference TRBV5-1 and TRBJ2-1, is as follows: KAGVTQTPRYLIKTRGQQVTLSCSPISGHRSVSWYQQTPGQGLQFLFEYFSETQRNKGNFPGRFSGRQFSNSRSEMNVSTLELGDSALYLCASSFPDSYSYNEQFFGPGTRLTVL.